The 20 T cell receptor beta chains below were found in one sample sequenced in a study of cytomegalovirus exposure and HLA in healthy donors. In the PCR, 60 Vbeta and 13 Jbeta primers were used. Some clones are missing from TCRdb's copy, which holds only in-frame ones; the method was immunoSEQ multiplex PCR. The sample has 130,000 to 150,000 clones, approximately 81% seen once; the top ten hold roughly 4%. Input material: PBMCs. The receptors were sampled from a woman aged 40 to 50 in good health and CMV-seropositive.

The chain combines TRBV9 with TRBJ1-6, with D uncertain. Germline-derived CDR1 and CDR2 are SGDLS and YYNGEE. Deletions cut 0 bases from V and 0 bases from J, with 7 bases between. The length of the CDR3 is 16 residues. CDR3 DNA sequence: TGTGCCAGCAGCGTAGAGGCTAGCTCCTATAATTCACCCCTCCACTTT. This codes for CASSVEASSYNSPLHF.

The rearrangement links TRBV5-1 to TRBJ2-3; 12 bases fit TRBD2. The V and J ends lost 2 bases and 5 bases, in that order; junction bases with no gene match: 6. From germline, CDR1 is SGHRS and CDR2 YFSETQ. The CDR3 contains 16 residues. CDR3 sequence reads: CASSFPSGGEVDTQYF. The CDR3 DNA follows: TGCGCCAGCAGCTTCCCTAGCGGGGGGGAAGTAGATACGCAGTATTTT.

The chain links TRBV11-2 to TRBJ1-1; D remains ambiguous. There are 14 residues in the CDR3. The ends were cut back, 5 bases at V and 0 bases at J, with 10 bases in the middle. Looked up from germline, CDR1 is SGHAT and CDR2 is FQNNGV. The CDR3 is CASSPFGVNTEAFF. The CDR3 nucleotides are TGTGCCAGCAGCCCATTCGGGGTGAACACTGAAGCTTTCTTT. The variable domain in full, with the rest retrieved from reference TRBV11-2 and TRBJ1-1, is EAGVAQSPRYKIIEKRQSVAFWCNPISGHATLYWYQQILGQGPKLLIQFQNNGVVDDSQLPKDRFSAERLKGVDSTLKIQPAKLEDSAVYLCASSPFGVNTEAFFGQGTRLTVV.

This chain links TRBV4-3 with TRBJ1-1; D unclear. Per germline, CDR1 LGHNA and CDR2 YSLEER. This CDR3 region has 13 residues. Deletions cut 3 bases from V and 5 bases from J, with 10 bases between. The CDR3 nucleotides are TGCGCCAGCAGCCAGGTGGGGAGGACTGAAGCTTTCTTT. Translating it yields CASSQVGRTEAFF.

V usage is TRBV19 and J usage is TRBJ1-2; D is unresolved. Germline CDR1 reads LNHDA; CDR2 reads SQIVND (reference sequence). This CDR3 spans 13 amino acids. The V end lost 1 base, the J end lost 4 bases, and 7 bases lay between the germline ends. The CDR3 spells CASSIGNSYGYTF. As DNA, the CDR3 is TGTGCCAGTAGTATAGGCAACAGCTATGGCTACACCTTC.

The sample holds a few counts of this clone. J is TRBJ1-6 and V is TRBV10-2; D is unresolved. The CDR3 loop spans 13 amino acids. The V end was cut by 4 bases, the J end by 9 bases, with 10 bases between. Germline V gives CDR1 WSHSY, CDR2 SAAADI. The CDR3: CASSGDTGSPLHF. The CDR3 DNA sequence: TGCGCCAGCAGTGGAGACACTGGTTCACCCCTCCACTTT.

The CDR3 region is CASSGRLAGSSSEQFF. The CDR3, as DNA: TGTGCCAGCAGCGGTCGACTAGCGGGGAGTTCTTCTGAGCAGTTCTTC. V is TRBV7-2 and J is TRBJ2-1; TRBD2 matches 11 bases. Germline CDR1 SGHTA, CDR2 FQGNSA. This CDR3 contains 16 residues. Germline trimming cut 5 bases from V and 9 bases from J; bases unmatched to any gene: 12.

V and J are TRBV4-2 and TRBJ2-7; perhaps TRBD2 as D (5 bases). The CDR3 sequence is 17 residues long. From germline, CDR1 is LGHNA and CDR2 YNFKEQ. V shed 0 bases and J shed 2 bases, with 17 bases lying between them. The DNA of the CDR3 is TGTGCCAGCAGCCAAGATCTCTCTGGACTCTCTCCCTACGAGCAGTACTTC. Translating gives CASSQDLSGLSPYEQYF.

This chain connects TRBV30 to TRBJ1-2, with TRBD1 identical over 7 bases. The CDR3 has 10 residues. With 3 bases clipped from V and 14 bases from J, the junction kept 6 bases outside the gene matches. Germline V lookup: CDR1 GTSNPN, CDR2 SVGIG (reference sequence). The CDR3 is CAWSPQGLTF. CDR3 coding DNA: TGTGCCTGGAGCCCACAGGGGTTAACCTTC.

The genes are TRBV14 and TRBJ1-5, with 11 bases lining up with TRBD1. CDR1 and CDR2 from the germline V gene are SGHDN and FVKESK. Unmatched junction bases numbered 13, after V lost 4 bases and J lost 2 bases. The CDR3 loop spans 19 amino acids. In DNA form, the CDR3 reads TGTGCCAGCAGCCGCCCAGGGACAGGGGGAAAAACGGGCAATCAGCCCCAGCATTTT. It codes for CASSRPGTGGKTGNQPQHF.

The CDR3, as DNA: TGTGCCAGCAGCCAAGAAGTCCTGGACAGGGAGAACTACGAGCAGTACTTC. This gives the protein CASSQEVLDRENYEQYF. This chain links TRBV4-2 with TRBJ2-7, with TRBD1 identical over 8 bases. The CDR3 consists of 17 residues. V lost 0 bases, J lost 3 bases, and 10 bases stayed unmatched. Germline V CDR1 and CDR2: LGHNA, YNFKEQ.

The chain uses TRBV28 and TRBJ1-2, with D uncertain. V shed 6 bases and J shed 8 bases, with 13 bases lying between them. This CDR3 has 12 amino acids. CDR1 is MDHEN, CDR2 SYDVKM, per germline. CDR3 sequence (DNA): TGTGCCAGCAGCCTCGGCGGGCGCGGCTACACCTTC. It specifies CASSLGGRGYTF.

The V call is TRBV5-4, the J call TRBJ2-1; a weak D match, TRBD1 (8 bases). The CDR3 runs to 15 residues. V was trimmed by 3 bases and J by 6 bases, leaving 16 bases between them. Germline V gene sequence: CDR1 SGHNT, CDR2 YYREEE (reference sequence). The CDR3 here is CASSSQGGTGNEQFF. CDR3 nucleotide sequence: TGTGCCAGCAGCTCACAGGGGGGGACTGGCAATGAGCAGTTCTTC.

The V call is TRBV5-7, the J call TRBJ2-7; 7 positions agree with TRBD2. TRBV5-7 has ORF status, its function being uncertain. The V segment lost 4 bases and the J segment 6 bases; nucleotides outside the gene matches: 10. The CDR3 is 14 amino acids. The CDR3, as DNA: TGTGCCAGCAGCGGGGGGGGATTAGGGACCGAGCAGTACTTC. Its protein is CASSGGGLGTEQYF.

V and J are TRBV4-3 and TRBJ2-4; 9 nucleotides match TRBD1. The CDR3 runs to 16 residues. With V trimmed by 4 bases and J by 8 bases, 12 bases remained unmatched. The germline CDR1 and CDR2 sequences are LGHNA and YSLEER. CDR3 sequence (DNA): TGCGCCAGCAGCCCGGGCTCCTGGGACAGGGTGGACATTCAGTACTTC. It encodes CASSPGSWDRVDIQYF.

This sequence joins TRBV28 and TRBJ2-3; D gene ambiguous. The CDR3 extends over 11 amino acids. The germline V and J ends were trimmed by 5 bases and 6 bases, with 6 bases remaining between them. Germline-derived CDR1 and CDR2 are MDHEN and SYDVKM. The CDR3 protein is CASSPLDTQYF. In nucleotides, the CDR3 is TGTGCCAGCAGTCCCCTCGATACGCAGTATTTT.

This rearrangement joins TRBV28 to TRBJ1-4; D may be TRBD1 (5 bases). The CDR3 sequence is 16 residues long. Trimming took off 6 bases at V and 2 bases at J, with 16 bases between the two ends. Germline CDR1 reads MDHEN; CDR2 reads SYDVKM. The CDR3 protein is CASSPWGGETNEKLFF. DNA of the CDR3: TGTGCCAGCAGCCCATGGGGCGGGGAGACTAATGAAAAACTGTTTTTT.

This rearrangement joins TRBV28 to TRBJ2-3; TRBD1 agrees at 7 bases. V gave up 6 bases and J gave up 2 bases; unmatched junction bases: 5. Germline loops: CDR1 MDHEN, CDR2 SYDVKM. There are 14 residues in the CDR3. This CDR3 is CASRSGTATDTQYF. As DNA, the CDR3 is TGTGCCAGCAGGTCCGGGACAGCCACAGATACGCAGTATTTT.

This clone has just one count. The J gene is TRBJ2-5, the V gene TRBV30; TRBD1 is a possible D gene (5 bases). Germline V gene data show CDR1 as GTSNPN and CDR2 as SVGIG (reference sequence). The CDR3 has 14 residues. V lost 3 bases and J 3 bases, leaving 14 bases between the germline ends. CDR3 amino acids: CAWRRIGAEETQYF. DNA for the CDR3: TGTGCCTGGAGGAGGATAGGGGCGGAAGAGACCCAGTACTTC.

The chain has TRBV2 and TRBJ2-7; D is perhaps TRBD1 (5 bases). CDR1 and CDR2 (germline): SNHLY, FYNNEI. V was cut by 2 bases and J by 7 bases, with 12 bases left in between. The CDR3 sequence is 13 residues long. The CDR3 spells CASSESFQGEQYF. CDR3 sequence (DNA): TGTGCCAGCAGTGAATCTTTCCAGGGTGAGCAGTACTTC.